The sequence of this T cell receptor (beta chain) was determined in a study of blood T cells in healthy people across ages. This clonotype has a count of ten or more. Germline CDR1 and CDR2: SGHRS and YFSETQ. Trimming left V 2 bases short and J 0 bases short, with 15 bases between. The CDR3 is 18 residues long. Together with a sample-barcoded 5' primer, a J-beta primer mix was included in a second PCR lasting roughly 6 to 12 cycles. TCRdb independently ran MiXCR on the 5' RACE reads; one entry per CDR3 protein. This table has roughly 1 million distinct CDR3 sequences, around 27% appearing once. These data were also reused for a study on T cells of mothers and their children. That source reports: TCR recombination output is shaped by thymic selection similarly in related and unrelated pairs.

This TCR was sampled from a girl aged 2 to 10 in good health. Material: blood. The chain recombines TRBV5-1 with TRBJ2-6; TRBD1 might be the D (6 bases). The CDR3 bases are TGCGCCAGCAGCTTAACCGGGACATTGCACTCTGGGGCCAACGTCCTGACTTTC. This gives the protein CASSLTGTLHSGANVLTF.